These 3 T cell receptor beta chains share one sample of origin, sequenced in a study of T cells in localized non-small cell lung cancer. Some clones are missing from TCRdb's copy, which holds only in-frame ones; the method was immunoSEQ multiplex PCR. The repertoire includes around 40,000 clones, around 83% of them detected once, and approximately 6.4% sits in the top ten. This specimen was peripheral blood, taken before any cancer treatment. These receptors were obtained from a woman between 18 and 50 years old with stage III lung adenocarcinoma.

This chain links TRBV19 with TRBJ2-1, with TRBD2 identical over 15 bases. This CDR3 is 16 amino acids long. Germline CDR1 LNHDA, CDR2 SQIVND (reference sequence). The ends lost 6 bases at V and 13 bases at J; junction bases unmatched: 13. The CDR3 coding sequence is TGTGCCAGTAGACGTGGGACTAGCGGGGGGCCTGCGACACAGTTCTTC. As protein: CASRRGTSGGPATQFF.

The chain joins TRBV7-3 to TRBJ1-6; D remains unclear. Germline CDR1 and CDR2: SGHTA and FQGTGA. V was trimmed by 1 base and J by 9 bases, leaving 19 bases between them. This CDR3 is built from 17 residues. The CDR3 sequence is CASSLNKGGSSGSPLHF. The CDR3 region has the DNA TGTGCCAGCAGCTTAAATAAAGGAGGGAGTTCGGGTTCACCCCTCCACTTT.

This chain uses TRBV19 with TRBJ1-2, with unresolved D. With 7 bases removed from V and 14 bases from J, the gap between germline ends came to 26 bases. The length of the CDR3 is 14 residues. Germline V gene lookup returns CDR1 LNHDA and CDR2 SQIVND (reference sequence). This CDR3 reads CASTPLTALSAPTF. CDR3 coding DNA: TGTGCCAGTACCCCACTTACAGCCCTTAGTGCCCCTACCTTC.